The 26 T cell receptor beta chains presented below share a single source sample, sequenced in a study of shared clonotypes between healthy human individuals. Data came from immunoSEQ multiplex PCR; TCRdb stores just in-frame clones and leaves some out. The table lists about 730,000 clones, about two thirds of them singletons, with roughly 1.8% in the top ten. Sequenced material: memory CD4+ T cells sorted from blood. The subset here: CD45RA-negative fraction. These TCRs come from a woman aged 25 to 39 in good health.

The chain carries TRBV19 and TRBJ2-1; D is uncertain. Trimming removed 1 base at V and 7 bases at J, with 8 bases between. Germline loops: CDR1 LNHDA, CDR2 SQIVND (reference sequence). The length of the CDR3 is 13 residues. CDR3 bases: TGTGCCAGTAGTATAGGGCACCCGAATGAGCAGTTCTTC. This sequence encodes CASSIGHPNEQFF. The full variable domain, in which reference TRBV19 and TRBJ2-1 provide the parts outside the CDR3, is DGGITQSPKYLFRKEGQNVTLSCEQNLNHDAMYWYRQDPGQGLRLIYYSQIVNDFQKGDIAEGYSVSREKKESFPLTVTSAQKNPTAFYLCASSIGHPNEQFFGPGTRLTVL.

The genes are TRBV5-1 and TRBJ2-7; tentatively, D is TRBD2 (7 bases). Trimming took off 4 bases at V and 3 bases at J, with 17 bases between the two ends. The CDR3 totals 15 residues. Germline CDR1 SGHRS, CDR2 YFSETQ. The DNA of the CDR3 is TGCGCCAGCAGCAGGGAGGGGGAGGGAATCTACGAGCAGTACTTC. Translating gives CASSREGEGIYEQYF.

V is TRBV6-5 and J is TRBJ1-3; TRBD1 aligns across 8 bases. CDR1 and CDR2 from the germline V gene are MNHEY and SVGAGI. After removal of 5 bases from V and 4 bases from J, the junction contained 7 bases not matched to a gene. The CDR3 totals 15 residues. The CDR3 protein is CASSPHGTGGNTIYF. CDR3 bases: TGTGCCAGCAGTCCCCATGGGACAGGAGGAAACACCATATATTTT.

This clone appeared once. CDR3 amino acids: CSVGADSNTEAFF. The CDR3 coding sequence is TGCAGCGTTGGGGCAGACTCGAACACTGAAGCTTTCTTT. The chain recombines TRBV29-1 with TRBJ1-1; D is ambiguous. The CDR3 covers 13 residues. CDR1 is SQVTM, CDR2 ANQGSEA, per germline. The V gene lost 4 bases and the J gene lost 1 base, with 10 bases spanning the gap.

V gene TRBV7-9 combines with J gene TRBJ1-1; D is uncertain. The germline V gene has CDR1 SEHNR and CDR2 FQNEAQ (reference sequence). The V and J ends lost 5 bases and 11 bases respectively, with 9 bases between them. This CDR3 is built from 10 residues. The CDR3 nucleotides read TGTGCCAGCAGCCCCGAAACGGCTTTCTTT. Protein sequence: CASSPETAFF.

The chain employs TRBV5-1 and TRBJ1-1; unclear D gene. Trimming pared 0 bases from V and 6 bases from J, leaving 9 bases between. CDR1 and CDR2 (germline): SGHRS, YFSETQ. The CDR3 is made up of 13 amino acids. The CDR3 is CASSLGIKSEAFF. Here the CDR3 DNA reads TGCGCCAGCAGCTTGGGAATTAAATCTGAAGCTTTCTTT.

This clone occurred a few times. The V gene is TRBV7-9, the J gene TRBJ1-3; D perhaps matches TRBD1 (5 bases). V lost 4 bases, J lost 0 bases, and 10 bases lay in between. Germline loops: CDR1 SEHNR, CDR2 FQNEAQ (reference sequence). The CDR3 is 15 residues long. As DNA, the CDR3 is TGTGCCAGCAGCTGGGACCAACGCTCTGGAAACACCATATATTTT. Translating it yields CASSWDQRSGNTIYF.

Details on this clone: A clone one base away is much larger, so this may be a read error. Other DNA sequences of this sample code for an identical CDR3. CDR3 sequence (DNA): TGTGCCAGCAGCCCCCAGCGGGACTCCTACGAGCAGTACTTC. Its translation: CASSPQRDSYEQYF. This sequence joins TRBV7-2 and TRBJ2-5, with 7 bases matching TRBD2. The J call is doubtful: the DNA matches TRBJ2-7 better. The length of the CDR3 is 14 residues. CDR1 SGHTA and CDR2 FQGNSA come from the germline V gene.

The J gene is TRBJ1-5, the V gene TRBV4-2, with 9 nucleotides matching TRBD1. This CDR3 is 16 amino acids long. V shed 5 bases, J shed 2 bases, and the junction held 7 bases outside the gene matches. Germline V CDR1 and CDR2: LGHNA, YNFKEQ. The CDR3 here is CASSLRQGDGNQPQHF. The CDR3 nucleotides are TGTGCCAGCAGCTTACGACAGGGGGATGGCAATCAGCCCCAGCATTTT.

The chain uses TRBV11-2 and TRBJ1-1; weak D call: TRBD1 (5 bases). The CDR3 has 15 amino acids. The V end lost 2 bases, the J end lost 0 bases, and 10 bases lay between the germline ends. Germline CDR1 and CDR2: SGHAT and FQNNGV. The CDR3 is CASSLFGAMNTEAFF. CDR3 DNA sequence: TGTGCCAGCAGCTTATTTGGGGCCATGAACACTGAAGCTTTCTTT.

This rearrangement joins TRBV5-1 to TRBJ2-5; 9 bases line up with TRBD1. Germline V gene data show CDR1 as SGHRS and CDR2 as YFSETQ. The CDR3 is 13 amino acids. The V segment lost 4 bases and the J segment 5 bases; nucleotides outside the gene matches: 3. CDR3 loop: CASSQQGAETQYF. Written as DNA, the CDR3 is TGCGCCAGCAGCCAACAGGGGGCTGAGACCCAGTACTTC.

This clone was detected once. The chain recombines TRBV7-2 with TRBJ2-7; 7 bases map to TRBD1. The germline gives CDR1 SGHTA, CDR2 FQGNSA. CDR3 size: 14 residues. V was pared by 4 bases and J by 2 bases, with 5 bases of the junction left unmatched. CDR3 loop: CASSSRQGTYEQYF. The CDR3 DNA reads TGTGCCAGCAGCTCCAGACAGGGTACCTACGAGCAGTACTTC.

The chain recombines TRBV7-9 with TRBJ2-5; 14 nucleotides line up with TRBD2. This CDR3 region has 15 residues. The V gene's germline CDR1 is SEHNR and CDR2 FQNEAQ (reference sequence). J lost 2 bases, V lost 10 bases, and 6 bases had no gene match. CDR3 sequence: CATRRLAGGQETQYF. DNA for the CDR3: TGTGCCACACGCAGACTAGCGGGAGGGCAAGAGACCCAGTACTTC.

The chain has TRBV27 and TRBJ2-7; a possible D gene is TRBD2 (5 bases). Looked up from germline, CDR1 is MNHEY and CDR2 is SMNVEV (reference sequence). V lost 0 bases and J lost 9, with 18 bases in between. There are 15 residues in the CDR3. The CDR3 DNA sequence: TGTGCCAGCAGTTTATCCCGACGGGATTCGGTGGGGCAGTACTTC. This sequence encodes CASSLSRRDSVGQYF.

The chain links TRBV15 to TRBJ2-7; D unresolved. Trimming left V 0 bases short and J 3 bases short, with 24 bases between. The germline CDR1 and CDR2 sequences are LNHNV and YYDKDF (reference sequence). This CDR3 contains 19 residues. The CDR3 loop is CATSRDGLPIGTIDYEQYF. The CDR3 DNA is TGTGCCACCAGCAGAGATGGTCTCCCGATAGGAACCATAGACTACGAGCAGTACTTC.

The rearrangement uses TRBV5-1 and TRBJ2-7; 11 bases are a match to TRBD2. The CDR3 has 15 residues. Trimming cost V 2 bases and J 4 bases; bases outside gene matches: 5. Germline V CDR1 and CDR2: SGHRS, YFSETQ. As DNA, the CDR3 is TGCGCCAGCAGCTTCGGCCTAGCGGGAGGATACGAGCAGTACTTC. Translation gives CASSFGLAGGYEQYF.

The V call is TRBV5-6, the J call TRBJ1-2; D possibly corresponds to TRBD1 (5 bases). Trimming took off 4 bases at V and 5 bases at J, with 12 bases between the two ends. The CDR3 totals 13 residues. The germline V gene encodes CDR1 SGHDT and CDR2 YYEEEE. CDR3 region: CASSPNRRYGYTF. The CDR3 region has the DNA TGTGCCAGCAGCCCGAACAGGCGATATGGCTACACCTTC.

The J gene is TRBJ2-5, the V gene TRBV7-9; a possible D gene is TRBD2 (6 bases). The CDR3 consists of 17 residues. Trimming shortened V by 1 base and J by 2 bases, and 17 bases separated the two germline ends. Germline V gives CDR1 SEHNR, CDR2 FQNEAQ (reference sequence). In DNA, the CDR3 is TGTGCCAGCAGCTTAGGTTGGAGGGGAACACAACAAGAGACCCAGTACTTC. Translating it yields CASSLGWRGTQQETQYF.

The V gene is TRBV5-1, the J gene TRBJ2-2; D possibly corresponds to TRBD2 (5 bases). V lost 4 bases and J 5 bases, leaving 15 bases between the germline ends. Germline V gene lookup returns CDR1 SGHRS and CDR2 YFSETQ. The CDR3 totals 15 residues. CDR3 sequence: CASSQDFPGTGELFF. DNA of the CDR3: TGCGCCAGCAGCCAGGACTTCCCGGGAACCGGGGAGCTGTTTTTT.

This clone was detected ten times or more. The chain is built from TRBV19 and TRBJ2-2, with 8 bases matching TRBD1. The CDR3 contains 14 residues. CDR1 and CDR2 (germline): LNHDA, SQIVND (reference sequence). J gave up 4 bases and V 10 bases, and 8 bases lay outside the gene matches. CDR3 sequence (DNA): TGTGCCACTAGAGACAGGGGAGGCACCGGGGAGCTGTTTTTT. It codes for CATRDRGGTGELFF.

The V call is TRBV6-5, the J call TRBJ1-1; D uncertain. CDR3 length: 16 residues. The V end lost 3 bases, the J end lost 1 base, and 15 bases lay between the germline ends. CDR1 is MNHEY, CDR2 SVGAGI, per germline. The CDR3 sequence is CASSYWALNENTEAFF. The CDR3 DNA is TGTGCCAGCAGTTATTGGGCCCTAAACGAGAACACTGAAGCTTTCTTT.

This clone has just a few counts. The V call is TRBV10-3, the J call TRBJ2-7; 7 positions agree with TRBD2. Trimming at V came to 8 bases and at J to 10 bases, leaving 11 bases not matched to a gene. CDR3 size: 12 residues. Germline values: CDR1 ENHRY, CDR2 SYGVKD. CDR3 sequence reads: CAIGGGGDKQYF. In nucleotides, the CDR3 is TGTGCCATCGGGGGGGGAGGAGATAAACAGTACTTC.

The chain employs TRBV11-2 and TRBJ2-7, with 9 bases lining up with TRBD1. The germline CDR1 and CDR2 sequences are SGHAT and FQNNGV. The CDR3 extends over 14 amino acids. Trimming at V came to 3 bases and at J to 2 bases, leaving 2 bases not matched to a gene. CDR3 sequence: CASSFRQGAYEQYF. The CDR3 coding sequence is TGTGCCAGCAGCTTCAGACAGGGGGCCTACGAGCAGTACTTC.

This chain links TRBV7-9 with TRBJ2-6; D may be TRBD1 (5 bases). Germline CDR1 is SEHNR and CDR2 is FQNEAQ (reference sequence). The CDR3 contains 15 residues. V lost 6 bases, J lost 2 bases, and 11 bases lay in between. CDR3 region: CASSPQGTGANVLTF. DNA of the CDR3: TGTGCCAGCAGTCCTCAGGGTACTGGGGCCAACGTCCTGACTTTC.

This clone appeared a single time. V and J are TRBV19 and TRBJ2-2, with TRBD1 matching 8 bases. Germline V gene lookup returns CDR1 LNHDA and CDR2 SQIVND (reference sequence). CDR3 length equals 14 residues. After removal of 10 bases from V and 4 bases from J, the junction contained 8 bases not matched to a gene. The CDR3 DNA is TGTGCCACCCCGACAGGGGAATCCACCGGGGAGCTGTTTTTT. Translation: CATPTGESTGELFF.

The rearrangement joins TRBV4-1 to TRBJ2-1, with D possibly matching TRBD2 (6 bases). The CDR3 length is 17 residues. Between the trimmed V and J ends, which lost 4 bases and 7 bases, there was a span of 23 bases. The V gene's germline CDR1 is MGHRA and CDR2 YSYEKL. CDR3: CASSPGPTSGGANEQFF. The DNA for the CDR3 is TGCGCCAGCAGCCCCGGGCCCACGTCAGGCGGGGCTAATGAGCAGTTCTTC.